Presented here are 10 T cell receptor beta chains from one specimen sequenced in a study of cytomegalovirus exposure and HLA in healthy donors. Amplification used 60 Vbeta primers and 13 Jbeta primers. Method: immunoSEQ multiplex PCR; TCRdb's copy keeps in-frame clones and lacks some. Of 160,000 or so clones in the sample, approximately 80% are singletons; the top ten hold around 4.5%. Sequences were obtained from PBMCs. These receptors all stem from a man aged 30 to 45 in good health and CMV-seronegative.

As to this clone: The junction does not match germline at one end; this may be a read error. V usage is TRBV7-9 and J usage is TRBJ2-7; D remains ambiguous. The CDR3 runs 15 residues. The germline V gene encodes CDR1 SEHNR and CDR2 FQNEAQ (reference sequence). The CDR3 nucleotides read TGTTCCAGCAGCTCAATTAGGATCGACGTGAGGGAGCAGTACTTC. Its translation is CSSSSIRIDVREQYF. The full variable domain, with the rest looked up from reference TRBV7-9 and TRBJ2-7, is DTGVSQNPRHKITKRGQNVTFRCDPISEHNRLYWYRQTLGQGPEFLTYFQNEAQLEKSRLLSDRFSAERPKGSFSTLEIQRTEQGDSAMYLCSSSSIRIDVREQYFGPGTRLTVT.

The chain employs TRBV10-3 and TRBJ2-1; TRBD1 matches at 9 bases. Per germline, CDR1 ENHRY and CDR2 SYGVKD. The J segment lost 5 bases and the V segment lost 7 bases, leaving 6 bases of the junction unmatched. CDR3 length: 14 residues. CDR3 DNA sequence: TGTGCCATCACCCCGGGACAGGGTAACAATGAGCAGTTCTTC. Its translation is CAITPGQGNNEQFF.

The J gene is TRBJ1-1, the V gene TRBV5-1; no reliable D call. The V gene lost 0 bases and the J gene lost 3 bases, with 12 bases spanning the gap. The germline V gene encodes CDR1 SGHRS and CDR2 YFSETQ. The CDR3 is 15 residues long. The DNA of the CDR3 is TGCGCCAGCAGCTTGGATTTCCTCTACTACACTGAAGCTTTCTTT. Amino acids: CASSLDFLYYTEAFF.

As concerns this clone: The junction does not match germline at one end; this may be a read error. This chain joins TRBV4-3 and TRBJ2-7, with TRBD1 as a possible D gene (6 bases). The CDR3 has 13 residues. Germline V gene lookup returns CDR1 LGHNA and CDR2 YSLEER. CDR3: CASSQDLGQYYSF. CDR3 nucleotides: TGCGCCAGCAGCCAAGATCTTGGACAGTACTACTCTTTC.

This chain joins TRBV6-5 and TRBJ1-1, with no clear D. V lost 7 bases and J 1 base, leaving 13 bases between the germline ends. This CDR3 is built from 14 residues. Germline-derived CDR1 and CDR2 are MNHEY and SVGAGI. CDR3 amino acids: CASTRQGGNTEAFF. The CDR3 nucleotides read TGTGCCAGCACCCGCCAAGGAGGGAACACTGAAGCTTTCTTT.

Concerning this clone: The same CDR3 also results from other DNA sequences found in this sample. V and J are TRBV5-4 and TRBJ1-5, with D perhaps matching TRBD1 (5 bases). The germline V gene has CDR1 SGHNT and CDR2 YYREEE (reference sequence). V lost 0 bases and J lost 7, with 8 bases in between. This CDR3 comprises 13 residues. The CDR3 spells CASSLGGDQPQHF. The CDR3 DNA reads TGTGCCAGCAGCTTGGGGGGGGACCAGCCCCAGCATTTT.

V is TRBV4-1 and J is TRBJ2-1; 12 bases match TRBD2. This CDR3 has 16 amino acids. The J segment lost 5 bases and the V segment lost 4 bases, leaving 6 bases of the junction unmatched. Germline CDR1 reads MGHRA; CDR2 reads YSYEKL. CDR3: CASSPRPSGRDNEQFF. The CDR3 coding sequence is TGCGCCAGCAGCCCGAGGCCTAGCGGGAGGGACAATGAGCAGTTCTTC.

This chain joins TRBV11-2 and TRBJ2-4; a weak D match, TRBD2 (5 bases). Trimming shortened V by 3 bases and J by 5 bases, and 11 bases separated the two germline ends. Germline V lookup: CDR1 SGHAT, CDR2 FQNNGV. The CDR3 length is 14 residues. CDR3 nucleotides: TGTGCCAGCAGCTTGGTGTTCGGGGAAAACATTCAGTACTTC. Translation gives CASSLVFGENIQYF.

The chain has TRBV5-1 and TRBJ1-3, with 12 bases lining up with TRBD1. The CDR3 is 16 amino acids. The V segment lost 2 bases and the J segment 4 bases; nucleotides outside the gene matches: 4. The germline CDR1 and CDR2 sequences are SGHRS and YFSETQ. CDR3 DNA sequence: TGCGCCAGCAGCTTCACCGGGACAGGGGGCGGAAACACCATATATTTT. It yields the protein CASSFTGTGGGNTIYF.

V is TRBV5-1 and J is TRBJ2-7, with 9 bases fitting TRBD2. The ends lost 2 bases at V and 3 bases at J; junction bases unmatched: 18. The length of the CDR3 is 19 residues. The germline gives CDR1 SGHRS, CDR2 YFSETQ. The CDR3 is CASSLEGRGLLAGNYEQYF. CDR3 in DNA: TGCGCCAGCAGCTTAGAGGGAAGAGGTCTGCTAGCGGGAAACTACGAGCAGTACTTC.